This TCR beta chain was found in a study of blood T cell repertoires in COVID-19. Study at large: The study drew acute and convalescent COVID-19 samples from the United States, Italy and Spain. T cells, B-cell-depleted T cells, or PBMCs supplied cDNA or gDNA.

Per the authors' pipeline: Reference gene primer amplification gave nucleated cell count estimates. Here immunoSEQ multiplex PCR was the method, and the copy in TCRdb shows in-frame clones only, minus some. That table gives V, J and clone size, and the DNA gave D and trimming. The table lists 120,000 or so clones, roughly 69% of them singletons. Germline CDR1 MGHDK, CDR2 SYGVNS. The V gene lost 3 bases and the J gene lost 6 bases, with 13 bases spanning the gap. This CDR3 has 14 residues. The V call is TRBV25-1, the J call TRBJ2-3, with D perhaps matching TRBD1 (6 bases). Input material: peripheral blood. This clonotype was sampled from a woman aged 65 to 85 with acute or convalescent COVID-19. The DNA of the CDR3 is TGTGCCAGCAGTGACGATGGGGGCGCCGATACGCAGTATTTT. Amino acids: CASSDDGGADTQYF.